A selection of T cell receptor beta chains follows, all from one sample in a study of T-cell reconstitution after alpha-beta-depleted transplantation in children. One entry per CDR3 protein, called by TCRdb with MiXCR from the PCR reads. Of 500,000 to 600,000 distinct CDR3 sequences in the sample, approximately 20% were seen once. The sequencing here drew on PBMCs from the stem cell graft donor, taken from the stem cell graft. The source of these receptors is a human donor who donated a stem cell graft to a child with acute lymphoblastic leukemia. Both conserved end residues are part of each CDR3. The order of the fields is V gene, CDR3 length, D gene, clone size, J gene, CDR3 DNA, CDR3 protein. The D gene is left open where the match is weak. Not all rows give a size; the values are once, few, many and, for expanded clones, a class.

TRBV9	15	TRBD2	few	TRBJ2-7	TGTGCCAGCAGCGTAGGCGGCGGGGGGACCTACGAGCAGTACTTC	CASSVGGGGTYEQYF
TRBV2	18	TRBD1	NA	TRBJ1-6	TGTGCCAGCAGTTTTGCGAGCGGGACAGGGGTTTTTGGTTCACCCCTCCACTTT	CASSFASGTGVFGSPLHF
TRBV5-1	16	NA	many	TRBJ2-6	TGCGCCAGCAGGACGATCCAGGGGTTTAACGCCAACGTCCTGACTTTC	CASRTIQGFNANVLTF
TRBV4-1	16	NA	few	TRBJ2-2	TGCGCCAGCAGCCACCCCGGTGGGGGGTTCCCGGGGGAGCTGTTTTTT	CASSHPGGGFPGELFF
TRBV6-5	17	NA	few	TRBJ1-4	TGTGCCAGCAGTTTAAAACCCCCAGGGTCCACTAATGAAAAACTGTTTTTT	CASSLKPPGSTNEKLFF
TRBV18	15	NA	few	TRBJ2-1	TGTGCCAGCTCACCATGGGGTGCCAGTGCGGATGAGCAGTTCTTC	CASSPWGASADEQFF
TRBV5-1	18	TRBD2	NA	TRBJ2-6	TGCGCCAGCAGCTTGGCTGGGCTAGCGGGAGCTGGGGCCAACGTCCTGACTTTC	CASSLAGLAGAGANVLTF
TRBV11-1	21	NA	NA	TRBJ1-2	TGTGCCAGCAGCTCGCAGATGCGAACCGGGACCGCCGCAAGTGGAGGGGATGGCTACACCTTC	CASSSQMRTGTAASGGDGYTF
TRBV4-1	15	TRBD1	few	TRBJ2-7	TGCGCCAGCAGCCAAGGACAGGGATCGGCCTACGAGCAGTACTTC	CASSQGQGSAYEQYF
TRBV5-1	15	NA	many	TRBJ1-5	TGCGCCAGCAGCTTGACAGGGTTGGGCAATCAGCCCCAGCATTTT	CASSLTGLGNQPQHF
TRBV7-9	16	NA	NA	TRBJ1-4	TGTGCCAGCAGCTTAGGAACTTCCGCAACTAATGAAAAACTGTTTTTT	CASSLGTSATNEKLFF
TRBV5-4	13	NA	NA	TRBJ1-2	TGTGCCAGCAGCTTGGAAGGTTCACGAGGCTACACCTTC	CASSLEGSRGYTF
TRBV5-1	19	NA	few	TRBJ2-7	TGCGCCAGCAGCTACCTAAAACGGGCCGTAATCCCGAGCTCCTACGAGCAGTACTTC	CASSYLKRAVIPSSYEQYF
TRBV20-1	11	NA	NA	TRBJ1-1	TGCAGTGCCGGAGCAAACACTGAAGCTTTCTTT	CSAGANTEAFF
TRBV27	17	NA	few	TRBJ2-3	TGTGCCAGCAGTCCCTCCCAGGGACTCCTTGGGGCAGATACGCAGTATTTT	CASSPSQGLLGADTQYF
TRBV6-1	11	NA	NA	TRBJ1-2	TGTGCCAGCAGTGCGACCTATGGCTACACCTTC	CASSATYGYTF
TRBV3-1	15	TRBD1	few	TRBJ1-1	TGTGCCAGCAGCCAGGACAGGGGAGAAGGCACTGAAGCTTTCTTT	CASSQDRGEGTEAFF
TRBV5-6	14	NA	few	TRBJ1-2	TGTGCCAGCAGCTGGAACAGTCTAGGCTATGGCTACACCTTC	CASSWNSLGYGYTF
TRBV7-9	13	NA	few	TRBJ2-7	TGTGCCAGCAGCTTGTACAGCACATACGAGCAGTACTTC	CASSLYSTYEQYF
TRBV7-9	13	TRBD2	NA	TRBJ2-1	TGTGCCAGCACATTAGCGGGAGGAAATGAGCAGTTCTTC	CASTLAGGNEQFF
TRBV12-3/TRBV12-4	14	NA	few	TRBJ1-1	TGTGCCAGCAGTTTTCAGGGGCAGTATACTGAAGCTTTCTTT	CASSFQGQYTEAFF
TRBV24-1	18	TRBD2	few	TRBJ2-3	TGTGCCACCAGCCATACTATGTCACCGGGGAGGGCCGGGTATACGCAGTATTTT	CATSHTMSPGRAGYTQYF
TRBV29-1	14	TRBD1	NA	TRBJ2-7	TGCAGCGTCGCCCCACAGGGGAGCTCCTACGAGCAGTACTTC	CSVAPQGSSYEQYF
TRBV5-1	13	NA	NA	TRBJ2-1	TGCGCCAGCAGGACTCTTCTCGACAATGAGCAGTTCTTC	CASRTLLDNEQFF
TRBV6-1	16	NA	NA	TRBJ2-5	TGTGCCAGCAGTCTAGAGGGGGGCGAGTACCAAGAGACCCAGTACTTC	CASSLEGGEYQETQYF
TRBV6-5	14	TRBD2	few	TRBJ2-7	TGTGCCAGCAGTTACCAGCGGGGAACCTACGAGCAGTACTTC	CASSYQRGTYEQYF
TRBV14	16	NA	few	TRBJ1-1	TGTGCCAGCAGCTACTCCCCCCCCGGGGCCAACACTGAAGCTTTCTTT	CASSYSPPGANTEAFF
TRBV5-1	15	NA	NA	TRBJ1-5	TGCGCCAGCAGCTTGGGCCCCAGTGGGAATCAGCCCCAGCATTTT	CASSLGPSGNQPQHF
TRBV20-1	13	NA	NA	TRBJ2-3	TGCAGTGCTAGATGGCCTAGCACAGATACGCAGTATTTT	CSARWPSTDTQYF
TRBV7-9	15	NA	few	TRBJ1-1	TGTGCCAGCAGCTTAAAGCGGGTTGAGAACACTGAAGCTTTCTTT	CASSLKRVENTEAFF
TRBV2	13	TRBD2	NA	TRBJ2-1	TGTGCCCGGAGGACTAGCGGTTACAATGAGCAGTTCTTC	CARRTSGYNEQFF
TRBV7-9	12	NA	few	TRBJ2-1	TGTGCCAGCAGTCCTGCGGGGTATGAGCAGTTCTTC	CASSPAGYEQFF
TRBV15	15	NA	NA	TRBJ2-3	TGTGCCACCAGCAAGGGGAGACGGTACACAGATACGCAGTATTTT	CATSKGRRYTDTQYF
TRBV29-1	11	NA	few	TRBJ2-1	TGCAGCGGGAGGTCGGGCAATGAGCAGTTCTTC	CSGRSGNEQFF
TRBV6-2/TRBV6-3	16	TRBD2	NA	TRBJ2-2	TGTGCCAGCAGTTCGTGGACTAGCGGGATCACCGGGGAGCTGTTTTTT	CASSSWTSGITGELFF
TRBV7-2	16	NA	NA	TRBJ1-2	TGTGCCAGCAGCTTAGAAAAGCAGGGGATTAACTATGGCTACACCTTC	CASSLEKQGINYGYTF
TRBV10-3	17	NA	NA	TRBJ1-2	TGTGCCATCAGTGACGGTATTAGGACTCCGGAGGTCTATGGCTACACCTTC	CAISDGIRTPEVYGYTF
TRBV28	17	NA	NA	TRBJ1-6	TGTGCCAGCAGCCACGAGGACATTCTAGGGGTAAATTCACCCCTCCACTTT	CASSHEDILGVNSPLHF
TRBV6-1	15	TRBD2	NA	TRBJ2-5	TGTGCCAACCTATGGGGGATTAGCGGGGGAGAGACCCAGTACTTC	CANLWGISGGETQYF
TRBV5-1	15	NA	NA	TRBJ1-4	TGCGCCAGCAGCTTGACCGGGCAACGGGGAGAAAAACTGTTTTTT	CASSLTGQRGEKLFF
TRBV15	15	NA	NA	TRBJ2-1	TGTGCCACCAGCCCTGGACCAAACTCCTACAATGAGCAGTTCTTC	CATSPGPNSYNEQFF
TRBV7-9	16	NA	few	TRBJ2-3	TGTGCCAGCAGCTTAAGGTGGGCAGGGAGTACAGATACGCAGTATTTT	CASSLRWAGSTDTQYF
TRBV14	15	NA	few	TRBJ2-3	TGTGCCAGCAGCCCCGTTGGAGGGCACACAGATACGCAGTATTTT	CASSPVGGHTDTQYF
TRBV20-1	13	NA	few	TRBJ2-5	TGCAGTGCTCCCACCCCACAGGGAGAGACCCAGTACTTC	CSAPTPQGETQYF
TRBV6-1	14	TRBD1	few	TRBJ1-1	TGTGCCAGCACTCAGGGGGCTGGGTACACTGAAGCTTTCTTT	CASTQGAGYTEAFF
TRBV20-1	14	NA	NA	TRBJ2-7	TGCAGTGCTAGAGACATTGATACGTTCTACGAGCAGTACTTC	CSARDIDTFYEQYF
TRBV11-2	20	TRBD2	once	TRBJ2-2	TGTGCCAGCAGCTTAGAATCGACTAGCGGGAGGGCCTCGGTCACCGGGGAGCTGTTTTTT	CASSLESTSGRASVTGELFF
TRBV29-1	13	NA	NA	TRBJ1-3	TGCAGCGTCCACACCGGCTCTGGAAACACCATATATTTT	CSVHTGSGNTIYF
TRBV27	18	NA	NA	TRBJ2-1	TGTGCCAGCAGTTCGGTCCAGGGAGGAGCGGGCCTCTACAATGAGCAGTTCTTC	CASSSVQGGAGLYNEQFF